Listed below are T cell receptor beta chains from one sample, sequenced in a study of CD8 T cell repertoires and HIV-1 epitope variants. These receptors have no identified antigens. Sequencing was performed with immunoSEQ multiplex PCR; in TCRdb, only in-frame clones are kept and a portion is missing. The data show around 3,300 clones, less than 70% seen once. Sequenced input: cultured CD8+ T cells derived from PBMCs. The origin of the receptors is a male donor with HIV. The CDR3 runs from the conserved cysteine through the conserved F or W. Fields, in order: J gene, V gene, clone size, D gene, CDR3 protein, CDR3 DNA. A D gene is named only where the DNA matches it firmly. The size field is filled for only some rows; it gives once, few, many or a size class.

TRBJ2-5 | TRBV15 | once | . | CATSDGEEGIETQYF | TGTGCCACCAGCGACGGTGAAGAGGGGATAGAGACCCAGTACTTC
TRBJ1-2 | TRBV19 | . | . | CASRGGLDRGSTF | TGTGCCAGTAGGGGCGGCCTTGACAGAGGAAGCACCTTC
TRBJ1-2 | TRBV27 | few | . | CASSFWPLSDGYTF | TGTGCCAGCAGTTTCTGGCCTCTGTCTGACGGCTACACCTTC
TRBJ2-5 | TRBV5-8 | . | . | CASSPGVRSYQETQYF | TGTGCCAGCAGCCCGGGGGTCAGGTCGTACCAAGAGACCCAGTACTTC
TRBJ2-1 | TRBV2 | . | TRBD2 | CASIAGVYNEQFF | TGTGCCAGCATTGCGGGGGTATACAATGAGCAGTTCTTC
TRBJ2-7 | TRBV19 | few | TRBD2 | CASSMGVAGEEQYF | TGTGCCAGTAGTATGGGGGTAGCGGGAGAAGAGCAGTACTTC
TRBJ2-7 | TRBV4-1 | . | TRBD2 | CASSPGLALGEQYF | TGCGCCAGCAGCCCAGGACTAGCCCTCGGGGAGCAGTACTTC
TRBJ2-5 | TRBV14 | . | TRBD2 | CASSQERAGGQETQYF | TGTGCCAGCAGCCAAGAGCGAGCGGGGGGGCAAGAGACCCAGTACTTC
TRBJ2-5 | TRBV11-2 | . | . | CASSFPNFETQYF | TGTGCCAGCAGCTTCCCAAACTTCGAGACCCAGTACTTC
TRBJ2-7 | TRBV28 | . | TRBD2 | CASSLTVRMGTSDSYEQYF | TGTGCCAGCAGCCTAACCGTTCGTATGGGGACTAGCGACTCCTACGAGCAGTACTTC
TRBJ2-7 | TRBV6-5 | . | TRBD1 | CASSRTGGTWNEQYF | TGTGCCAGCAGCCGGACAGGGGGTACCTGGAACGAGCAGTACTTC
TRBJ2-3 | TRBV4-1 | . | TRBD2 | CASSQDRLAGTTDTQYF | TGCGCCAGCAGCCAGGATAGACTAGCGGGAACTACAGATACGCAGTATTTT
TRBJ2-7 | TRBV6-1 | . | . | CASRGSPLGGNEQYF | TGTGCCAGCAGGGGGAGCCCCCTGGGCGGGAACGAGCAGTACTTC
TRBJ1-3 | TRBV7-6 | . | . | CASSQDRTTGNTIYF | TGTGCCAGCAGCCAGGACAGAACTACTGGAAACACCATATATTTT
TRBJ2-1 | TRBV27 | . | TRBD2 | CASSWSGGALLYNEQFF | TGTGCCAGCAGTTGGAGCGGGGGGGCCCTCCTTTACAATGAGCAGTTCTTC
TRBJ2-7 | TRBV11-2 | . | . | CASSGWSNPYEQYF | TGTGCCAGCAGCGGTTGGAGTAATCCCTACGAGCAGTACTTC
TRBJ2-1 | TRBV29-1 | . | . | CSVLQRANEQFF | TGCAGCGTCCTCCAAAGGGCCAATGAGCAGTTCTTC
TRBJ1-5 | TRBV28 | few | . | CASSLTGGNQPQHF | TGTGCCAGCAGTTTGACGGGTGGCAATCAGCCCCAGCATTTT
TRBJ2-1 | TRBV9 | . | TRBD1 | CASSVVRTGYNEQFF | TGTGCCAGCAGCGTAGTTCGGACAGGGTATAATGAGCAGTTCTTC
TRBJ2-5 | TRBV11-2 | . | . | CASSHGGAAQETQYF | TGTGCCAGCAGCCATGGCGGGGCGGCCCAAGAGACCCAGTACTTC
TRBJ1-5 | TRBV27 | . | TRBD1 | CASSPGTGGAQHF | TGTGCCAGCAGTCCCGGGACAGGGGGCGCTCAGCATTTT
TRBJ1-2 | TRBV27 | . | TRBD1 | CASSLLTGSGYTF | TGTGCCAGCAGTTTATTGACAGGGAGTGGCTACACCTTC
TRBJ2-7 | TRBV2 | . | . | CASSEAGPYEQYF | TGTGCCAGCAGTGAAGCGGGCCCCTACGAGCAGTACTTC
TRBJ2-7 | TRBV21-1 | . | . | CASSIKMNGPGCQGGEQYF | TGTGCCAGCAGCATCAAAATGAACGGGCCGGGGTGCCAGGGGGGCGAGCAGTACTTC